Listed below are T cell receptor beta chains from one sample, sequenced in a study of early T cells in non-severe SARS-CoV-2 infection. TCRdb redid the calling of the 5' RACE reads with MiXCR, one entry per CDR3 protein. The sample comprises some 67,000 distinct CDR3 sequences, about an eighth of which are singletons, and over 12% rests with the top ten. Sequenced material: whole blood. The receptors originated from an adult who was a healthcare worker with PCR-confirmed SARS-CoV-2 infection or an uninfected control (not recorded which). Both conserved end residues are part of each CDR3. The D gene is left open where the match is weak. Rows give clone size only sometimes, using once, few, many, or a class for an expanded clone.

>.|few|TRBV20-1|TRBJ1-2
CSATDNYGYTF
TGCAGTGCAACGGACAACTATGGCTACACCTTC
>TRBD1|.|TRBV7-9|TRBJ1-3
CASSSEQGTGNTIYF
TGTGCCAGCAGCTCGGAACAGGGGACTGGAAACACCATATATTTT
>.|.|TRBV2|TRBJ1-4
CASRQVATNEKLFF
TGTGCCAGCAGGCAGGTTGCAACTAATGAAAAACTGTTTTTT
>.|.|TRBV29-1|TRBJ2-3
CSVGDFSDTQYF
TGCAGCGTCGGGGACTTCTCAGATACGCAGTATTTT
>.|few|TRBV28|TRBJ1-1
CASVGRKEAFF
TGTGCCAGCGTCGGCCGGAAGGAAGCTTTCTTT
>.|many|TRBV5-6|TRBJ1-6
CASSLGQVNSPLHF
TGTGCCAGCAGCTTGGGACAAGTAAATTCACCCCTCCACTTT
>.|many|TRBV11-2|TRBJ1-2
CASSLDSGFYGYTF
TGTGCCAGCAGCTTAGATTCCGGGTTCTATGGCTACACCTTC
>.|.|TRBV18|TRBJ1-3
CASSPRRGSLAGNTIYF
TGTGCCAGCTCACCGCGACGGGGAAGTCTCGCTGGAAACACCATATATTTT
>.|few|TRBV9|TRBJ2-3
CASSCGAIRGQYF
TGTGCCAGCAGCTGCGGGGCCATTAGGGGGCAGTATTTT
>TRBD1|.|TRBV28|TRBJ2-2
CASSGQEFAGELFF
TGTGCCAGCAGTGGACAGGAGTTCGCCGGGGAGCTGTTTTTT
>.|many|TRBV7-2|TRBJ1-4
CASSHAGSHEKLFF
TGTGCCAGCAGCCACGCGGGGAGCCATGAAAAACTGTTTTTT
>.|.|TRBV29-1|TRBJ2-7
CSVEGVNGGEQYF
TGCAGCGTTGAAGGAGTGAATGGGGGCGAGCAGTACTTC
>TRBD1|.|TRBV29-1|TRBJ2-2
CSVRQGAYTGELFF
TGCAGCGTTCGCCAGGGGGCTTACACCGGGGAGCTGTTTTTT
>TRBD1|.|TRBV2|TRBJ1-2
CASSLTGGGYGYTF
TGTGCCAGCAGCCTGACAGGGGGCGGGTATGGCTACACCTTC
>.|many|TRBV2|TRBJ1-5
CASTLGRSSNQPQHF
TGTGCCAGCACCCTAGGACGGTCTAGCAATCAGCCCCAGCATTTT
>.|few|TRBV5-1|TRBJ2-7
CASSLNPDTSRNEQYF
TGCGCCAGCAGCTTGAATCCGGACACCTCTCGAAACGAGCAGTACTTC
>.|few|TRBV4-1|TRBJ1-3
CASSQVIGKGNTIYF
TGCGCCAGCAGCCAGGTCATTGGGAAGGGAAACACCATATATTTT
>.|.|TRBV19|TRBJ2-2
CASSYQGGTGELFF
TGTGCCAGTAGCTACCAGGGGGGCACCGGGGAGCTGTTTTTT
>TRBD2|few|TRBV20-1|TRBJ2-3
CSAGGLAGGLDTQYF
TGCAGTGCTGGAGGACTAGCGGGGGGGTTAGATACGCAGTATTTT
>.|few|TRBV3-1|TRBJ1-4
CASSQGSEKLFF
TGTGCCAGCAGCCAGGGTTCTGAAAAACTGTTTTTT
>.|.|TRBV10-3|TRBJ1-1
CAITSGLSWTEAFF
TGTGCCATCACCTCGGGACTATCTTGGACTGAAGCTTTCTTT
>.|.|TRBV21-1|TRBJ1-1
CASSKEDIQGNTEAFF
TGTGCCAGCAGCAAAGAGGACATCCAAGGGAACACTGAAGCTTTCTTT
>.|few|TRBV6-5|TRBJ2-5
CASGRDTRYQETQYF
TGTGCCAGCGGACGGGACACCCGGTACCAAGAGACCCAGTACTTC
>TRBD1|.|TRBV6-5|TRBJ1-4
CASRMTGAEKLFF
TGTGCCAGCAGAATGACAGGGGCTGAAAAACTGTTTTTT
>TRBD2|few|TRBV2|TRBJ2-1
CASSATSGSNNEQFF
TGTGCCAGCAGCGCGACTAGCGGGTCGAACAATGAGCAGTTCTTC
>.|once|TRBV19|TRBJ1-2
CASSMAGSNYGYTF
TGTGCCAGTAGTATGGCGGGATCTAACTATGGCTACACCTTC
>.|.|TRBV28|TRBJ1-1
CASRGGDSMNTEAFF
TGTGCCAGTAGAGGGGGAGACTCGATGAACACTGAAGCTTTCTTT
>TRBD2|once|TRBV7-8|TRBJ2-3
CASSLSSGGVGDTQYF
TGTGCCAGCAGCTTATCTAGCGGGGGGGTTGGAGATACGCAGTATTTT
>.|few|TRBV11-2|TRBJ2-2
CASSPTTGNTGELFF
TGTGCCAGCAGCCCAACTACAGGGAACACCGGGGAGCTGTTTTTT
>.|.|TRBV28|TRBJ1-5
CASCLGQPQHF
TGTGCCAGCTGTCTAGGTCAGCCCCAGCATTTT
>.|many|TRBV7-8|TRBJ1-2
CASSLAAENYGYTF
TGTGCCAGCAGCTTAGCAGCAGAAAACTATGGCTACACCTTC
>.|few|TRBV4-2|TRBJ1-2
CASSQDPGGNYGYTF
TGTGCCAGCAGCCAAGATCCTGGGGGAAACTATGGCTACACCTTC
>TRBD2|.|TRBV6-6|TRBJ2-5
CASRGSSGGQETQYF
TGTGCCAGCAGAGGCAGTAGCGGGGGCCAAGAGACCCAGTACTTC
>.|.|TRBV21-1|TRBJ1-1
CASSFDRILASVTEAFF
TGTGCCAGCAGTTTCGACAGGATTCTCGCCTCCGTCACTGAAGCTTTCTTT
>.|few|TRBV29-1|TRBJ1-1
CSVNPRGLAVGTEAFF
TGCAGCGTTAACCCCCGGGGTCTGGCGGTTGGGACTGAAGCTTTCTTT
>.|few|TRBV29-1|TRBJ2-3
CSPAALGTDTQYF
TGCAGCCCCGCCGCCTTAGGAACAGATACGCAGTATTTT
>TRBD2|medium-sized|TRBV7-7|TRBJ2-2
CASSFEAGWGTGELFF
TGTGCCAGCAGCTTCGAAGCGGGGTGGGGCACCGGGGAGCTGTTTTTT
>TRBD2|few|TRBV20-1|TRBJ2-2
CSARDLLAGNTGELFF
TGCAGTGCTAGAGATCTATTAGCGGGGAACACCGGGGAGCTGTTTTTT
>TRBD2|few|TRBV20-1|TRBJ2-3
CSAPTSGFTDTQYF
TGCAGTGCTCCGACTAGCGGGTTCACAGATACGCAGTATTTT
>TRBD1|many|TRBV18|TRBJ1-1
CASSPTGANTEAFF
TGTGCCAGCTCACCGACAGGGGCCAACACTGAAGCTTTCTTT
>.|.|TRBV13|TRBJ2-3
CASSLGASTDTQYF
TGTGCCAGCAGCTTAGGTGCCAGCACAGATACGCAGTATTTT
>.|many|TRBV7-9|TRBJ2-2
CASNLLAGRTGELFF
TGTGCCAGCAACTTATTGGCAGGGCGAACCGGGGAGCTGTTTTTT
>.|many|TRBV7-2|TRBJ2-3
CASSLTGPSRTDTQYF
TGTGCCAGCAGCTTAACAGGGCCTTCTCGCACAGATACGCAGTATTTT
>TRBD1|.|TRBV19|TRBJ1-4
CASRPDRGGNEKLFF
TGTGCCAGTAGGCCCGACAGGGGCGGAAATGAAAAACTGTTTTTT
>.|many|TRBV12-2|TRBJ1-4
CASRIKTKKLFF
TGTGCAAGTCGCATAAAAACTAAAAAACTGTTTTTT
>TRBD1|.|TRBV11-2|TRBJ1-1
CASSSLGTANTEAFF
TGTGCCAGCAGTTCCCTTGGGACAGCGAACACTGAAGCTTTCTTT
>.|.|TRBV7-2|TRBJ2-3
CASSLDFGDTQYF
TGTGCCAGCAGCTTAGATTTCGGAGATACGCAGTATTTT
>.|.|TRBV20-1|TRBJ1-1
CSARVGGSTEAFF
TGCAGTGCTAGAGTAGGGGGAAGCACTGAAGCTTTCTTT
>.|.|TRBV6-2/TRBV6-3|TRBJ1-1
CASSDPGPPRFF
TGTGCCAGCAGTGACCCGGGACCGCCGCGGTTCTTT
>TRBD1|many|TRBV20-1|TRBJ2-7
CSASRDRGEQYF
TGCAGTGCTAGCCGAGACAGGGGCGAGCAGTACTTC
>.|few|TRBV5-4|TRBJ1-3
CASSLDVGSGNTIYF
TGTGCCAGCAGCTTGGATGTGGGCTCTGGAAACACCATATATTTT
>.|.|TRBV11-2|TRBJ2-1
CASQFGNNEQFF
TGTGCCAGCCAGTTCGGAAACAATGAGCAGTTCTTC
>.|many|TRBV20-1|TRBJ2-1
CSASPMLARGHSYNEQFF
TGCAGTGCTAGCCCGATGCTCGCGCGGGGTCATTCCTACAATGAGCAGTTCTTC
>TRBD2|few|TRBV12-3/TRBV12-4|TRBJ2-7
CASSWTSGDYEQYF
TGTGCCAGCAGTTGGACTAGCGGAGACTACGAGCAGTACTTC
>TRBD1|few|TRBV6-5|TRBJ1-2
CASSYSRRGLDGYTF
TGTGCCAGCAGTTATTCTCGCAGGGGGCTCGATGGCTACACCTTC